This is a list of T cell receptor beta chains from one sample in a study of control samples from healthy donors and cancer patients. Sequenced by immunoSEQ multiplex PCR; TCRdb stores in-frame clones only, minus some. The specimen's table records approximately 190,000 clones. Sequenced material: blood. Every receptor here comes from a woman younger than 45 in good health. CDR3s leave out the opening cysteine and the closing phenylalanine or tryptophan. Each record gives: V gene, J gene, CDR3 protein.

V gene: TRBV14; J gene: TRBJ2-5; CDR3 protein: ASSPLGAGGQETQY
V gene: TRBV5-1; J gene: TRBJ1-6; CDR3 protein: ASSSRTGGNSPLH
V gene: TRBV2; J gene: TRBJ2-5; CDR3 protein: ASRPRFGQDQETQY
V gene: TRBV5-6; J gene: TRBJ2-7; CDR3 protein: ASVNFRDSSYEQY
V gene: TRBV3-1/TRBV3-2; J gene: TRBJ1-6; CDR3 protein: ASSQVGGRGYNSPLH
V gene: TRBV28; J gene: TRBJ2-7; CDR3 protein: ASSFVGLSYEQY
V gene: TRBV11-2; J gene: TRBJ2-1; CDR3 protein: ASSLGLGTGDNEQF
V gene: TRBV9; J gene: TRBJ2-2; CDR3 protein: ASSVEGYTGELF
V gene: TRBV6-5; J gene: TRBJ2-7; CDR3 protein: ASSYGGGLLEQY
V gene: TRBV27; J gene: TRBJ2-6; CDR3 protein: ASSSPRLGDRAPGANVLT
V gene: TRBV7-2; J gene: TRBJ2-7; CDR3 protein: ASSLAKGLAGSYEQY
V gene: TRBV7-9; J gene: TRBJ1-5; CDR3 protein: ASSLAENQPQH
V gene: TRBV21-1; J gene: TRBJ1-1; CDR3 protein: ASTPRRQGANDNPNTEAF
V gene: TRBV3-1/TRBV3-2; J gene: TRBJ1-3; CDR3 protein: ASSLTISSGNTIY
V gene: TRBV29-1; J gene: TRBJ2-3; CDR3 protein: SVEGQGYTDTQY
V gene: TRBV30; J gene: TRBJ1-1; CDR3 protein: AWSFSLNTEAF
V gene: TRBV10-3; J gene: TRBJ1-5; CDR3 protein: AISESEGTQPQH
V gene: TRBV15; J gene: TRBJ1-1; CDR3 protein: ATSRSQEAF
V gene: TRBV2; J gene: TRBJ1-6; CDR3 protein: ASRGAGGRSPLH
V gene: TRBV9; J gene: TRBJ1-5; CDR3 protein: ASSLGGTGSNQPQH
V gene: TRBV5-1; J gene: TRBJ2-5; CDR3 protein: ASSPSGSAKTQY
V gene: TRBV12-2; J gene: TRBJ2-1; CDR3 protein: ASRLKRIVPYITHTYNEQF
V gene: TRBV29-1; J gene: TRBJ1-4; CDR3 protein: SVVIDGVGEKLF
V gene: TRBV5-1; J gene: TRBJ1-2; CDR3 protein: ASSINRGSYGYT
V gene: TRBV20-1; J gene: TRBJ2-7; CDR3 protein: SASAGAIAYEQY
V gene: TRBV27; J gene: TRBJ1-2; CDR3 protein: ASSFAPMGQAYGYT
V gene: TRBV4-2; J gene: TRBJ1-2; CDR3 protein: ASSPEGGQNYGYT
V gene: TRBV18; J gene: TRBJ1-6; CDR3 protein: ASSKTETRNSPLH
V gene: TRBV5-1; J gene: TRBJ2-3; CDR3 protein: ASSSPGLASRTDTQY
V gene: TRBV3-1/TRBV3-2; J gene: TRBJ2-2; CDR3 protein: ASGDLGSLNTGELF
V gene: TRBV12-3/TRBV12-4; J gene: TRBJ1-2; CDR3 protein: ASSFEGVDGYT
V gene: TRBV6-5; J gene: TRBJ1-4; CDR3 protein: ASSQGGRLFLF
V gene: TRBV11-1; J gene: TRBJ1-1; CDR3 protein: ASSLSVTEAF
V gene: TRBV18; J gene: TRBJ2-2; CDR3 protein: ASSPGLAGTGELF
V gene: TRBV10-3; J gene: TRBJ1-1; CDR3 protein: AISELGGNTEAF
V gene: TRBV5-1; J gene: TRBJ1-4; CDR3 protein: ASSITGDNEKLF
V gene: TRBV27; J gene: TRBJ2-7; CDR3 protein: ASSLLGTPRSTYEQY
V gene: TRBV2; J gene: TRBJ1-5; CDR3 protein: ASSEPAGSQPQH
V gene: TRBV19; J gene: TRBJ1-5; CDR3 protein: ASSSSQPQH
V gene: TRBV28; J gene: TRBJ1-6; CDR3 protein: ASRRTQKDRKNSPLH
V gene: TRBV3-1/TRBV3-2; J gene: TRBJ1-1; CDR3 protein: ASSQLTGSAEAF
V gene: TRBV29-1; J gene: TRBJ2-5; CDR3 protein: SVSLLSEQETQY
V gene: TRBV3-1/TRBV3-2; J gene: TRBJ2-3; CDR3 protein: ASSQASPRYTQY
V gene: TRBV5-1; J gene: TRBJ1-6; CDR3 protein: ASKSGQLVASSPLH
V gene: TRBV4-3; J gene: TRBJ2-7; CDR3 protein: ASSQDAEISYEQY
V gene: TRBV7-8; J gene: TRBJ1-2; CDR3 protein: ASSGTGGDGYT